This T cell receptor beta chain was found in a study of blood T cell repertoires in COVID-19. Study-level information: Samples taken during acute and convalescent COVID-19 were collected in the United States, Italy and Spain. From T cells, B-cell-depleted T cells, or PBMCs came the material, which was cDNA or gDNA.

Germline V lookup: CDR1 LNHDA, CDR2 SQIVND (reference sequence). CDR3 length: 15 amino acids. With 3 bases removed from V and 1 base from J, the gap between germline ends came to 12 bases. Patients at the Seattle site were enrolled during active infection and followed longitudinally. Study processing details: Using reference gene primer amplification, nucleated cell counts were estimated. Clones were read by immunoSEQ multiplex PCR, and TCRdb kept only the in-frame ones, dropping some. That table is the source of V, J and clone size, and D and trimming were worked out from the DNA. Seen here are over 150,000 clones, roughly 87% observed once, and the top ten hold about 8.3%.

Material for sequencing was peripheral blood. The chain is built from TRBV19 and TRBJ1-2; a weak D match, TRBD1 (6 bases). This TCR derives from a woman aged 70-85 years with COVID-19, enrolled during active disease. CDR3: CASSMAGRGNYGYTF. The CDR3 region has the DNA TGTGCCAGTAGTATGGCAGGCAGGGGTAACTATGGCTACACCTTC.